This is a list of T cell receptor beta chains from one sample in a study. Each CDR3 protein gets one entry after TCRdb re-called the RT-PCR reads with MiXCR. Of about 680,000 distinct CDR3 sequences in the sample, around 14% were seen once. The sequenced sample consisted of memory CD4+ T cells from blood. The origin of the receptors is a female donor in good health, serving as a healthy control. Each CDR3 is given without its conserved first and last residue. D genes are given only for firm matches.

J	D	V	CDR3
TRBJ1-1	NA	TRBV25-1	ASRKEENTEAF
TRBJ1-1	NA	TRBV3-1	ASRYGGGNTEAF
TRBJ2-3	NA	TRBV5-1	ASSSRGFEDTQY
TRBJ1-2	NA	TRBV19	ASSARATYGYT
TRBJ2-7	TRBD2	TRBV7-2	ASSVTSGGSYEQY
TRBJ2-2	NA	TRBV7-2	ASSYGGVTGELF
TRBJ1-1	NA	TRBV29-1	SVEGRVDTEAF
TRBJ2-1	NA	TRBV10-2	ASSELMEGLSL
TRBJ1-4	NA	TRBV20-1	SARLPGRAEKLF
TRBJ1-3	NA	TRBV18	ASRGNSGNTIY
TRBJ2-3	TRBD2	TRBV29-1	SVEAPLAGFSDTQY
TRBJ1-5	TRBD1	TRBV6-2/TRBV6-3	ASADRAGQPQH
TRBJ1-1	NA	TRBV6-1	ASSEAERVINTEAF
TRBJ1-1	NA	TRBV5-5	ASSFLARIENTEAF
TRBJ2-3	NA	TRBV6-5	ASSYRGAGTDTQY
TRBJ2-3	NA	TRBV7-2	ASSSGISTDTQY
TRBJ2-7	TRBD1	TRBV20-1	SAPRDRTTYEQY
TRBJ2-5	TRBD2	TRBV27	ASSPPPSGRARETQY
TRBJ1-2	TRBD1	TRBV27	ASSFHGQGLNYGYT
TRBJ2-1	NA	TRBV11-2	ASSFLAGNEQF
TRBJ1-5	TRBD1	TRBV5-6	ASSNTGGGNQPQH
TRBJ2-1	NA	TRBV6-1	ASSEPGLQF
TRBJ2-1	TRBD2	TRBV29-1	SAGGLAALNEQF
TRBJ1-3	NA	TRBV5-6	ASSERSYGNTIY
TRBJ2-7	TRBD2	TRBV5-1	ASSLASGGTEQY
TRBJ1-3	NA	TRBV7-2	ASSPSPGNTIY
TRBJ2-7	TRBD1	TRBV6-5	ASSSAGTGDEQY
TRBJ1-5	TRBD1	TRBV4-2	ASSLQGEFGQPQH
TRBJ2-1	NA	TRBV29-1	SVQGGESSYNEQF
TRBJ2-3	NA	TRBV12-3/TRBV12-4	ASNLYSGTDTQY
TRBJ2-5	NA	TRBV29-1	SSTLVAGQETQY
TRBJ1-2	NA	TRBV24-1	ATGSTGSWGYT
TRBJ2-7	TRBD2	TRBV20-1	SALEPGLGYEQY
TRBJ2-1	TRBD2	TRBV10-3	AISDSGGASYNEQF
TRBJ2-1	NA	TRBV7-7	ASSLGTAYNEQF
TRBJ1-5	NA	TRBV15	ATSGRGGRNQPQH
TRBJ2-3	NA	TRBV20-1	SARDLSGRTSTDTQY
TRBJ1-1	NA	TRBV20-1	SARGGVNTEAF
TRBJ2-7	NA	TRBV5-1	ASSPLPGLITEEQY
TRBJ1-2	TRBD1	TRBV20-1	SATGQGFYGYT
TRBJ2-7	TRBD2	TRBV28	ASSNTGTRSHEQY
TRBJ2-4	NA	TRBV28	ASSLRDNIAKNIQY
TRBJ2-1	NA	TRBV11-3	ASGDGIDEQF
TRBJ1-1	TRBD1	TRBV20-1	SAIGGTGIAF